This TCR beta chain was identified in a study of CD8+ T cells in alopecia areata. Study-level points and caveats: Scalp samples also yield sequences from resident alphabeta T cells of normal skin. Within the top 100, expanded CD8+ clones significantly decreased with tofacitinib, as did scalp clonality.

The CDR3 contains 14 residues. Trimming took off 4 bases at V and 1 base at J, with 11 bases between the two ends. CDR1 SQVTM and CDR2 ANQGSEA come from the germline V gene. Comment on this clone: The antigen is not known.

It was cDNA, reverse transcribed from extracted RNA, that served as the sequencing template. Here immunoSEQ multiplex PCR was the method, and the copy in TCRdb shows in-frame clones only, minus some. The table has about 220,000 clones, less than 75% seen once; the top ten hold around 1.4%. Noted treatment: oral pan-JAK inhibitor, 5-10 mg twice daily. Using a FACSAria, the CD4+ and CD8+ T cells were sorted from the PBMCs. V is TRBV29-1 and J is TRBJ2-1; D possibly corresponds to TRBD1 (6 bases). The specimen was CD4+ T cells sorted from blood, collected at week 4, from a patient treated with tofacitinib. This clonotype was sampled from a human donor with alopecia areata. The CDR3 reads CSVVVQGSYNEQFF. The CDR3, as DNA: TGCAGCGTTGTCGTTCAGGGGTCCTACAATGAGCAGTTCTTC.